Detailed here is one T cell receptor (beta chain). The data are from a study of blood T cell repertoires in COVID-19. Study information: Whether acute or convalescent, the COVID-19 samples came from the United States, Italy and Spain. T cells, B-cell-depleted T cells, or PBMCs supplied cDNA or gDNA.

Original analysis: Reference gene primer amplification gave estimated nucleated cell counts. This table comes from immunoSEQ multiplex PCR, and its TCRdb copy is limited to in-frame clones, with some not included. The V and J calls and clone size are taken from that table; D and trimming were inferred from the DNA. This table has 120,000 to 150,000 clones, around 89% appearing once. Germline V lookup: CDR1 SGHNT, CDR2 YENEEA. Trimming cost V 5 bases and J 6 bases; bases outside gene matches: 9. CDR3 size: 15 residues. The sequenced sample consisted of peripheral blood. The genes are TRBV11-3 and TRBJ2-3; 9 positions match TRBD1. The source of this sequence is a woman at least 80 years old with acute or convalescent COVID-19. CDR3 coding DNA: TGTGCCAGCAGCCCGGGACAGGGAGTAGCGGATACGCAGTATTTT. Translation: CASSPGQGVADTQYF.